This T cell receptor (beta chain) originates from a study of T-cell memory formation after mild COVID-19. The CDR3 spans 16 residues. Germline-derived CDR1 and CDR2 are SGHAT and FQNNGV. Trimming took 4 bases from V and 2 from J, leaving 17 bases between them. Findings and limits, study-wide: Clones shrinking between day 15 and 85 showed a balanced CD4/CD8 split, and those that grew later tilted toward CD4+. Clones that contracted clustered mainly in CM and EM if CD4+ and in EMRA if CD8+. There were some responding clones in pre-infection memory, which suggested that cross-reactive memory had joined.

Worth noting for this clonotype: As yet, its antigen is unknown.

Employing constant-segment primers, 5'RACE generated TCR alpha and TCR beta cDNA libraries bearing sample barcodes and UMIs. TCRdb re-called the 5' RACE reads through MiXCR, storing one row per CDR3 protein. Of just over 300,000 distinct CDR3 sequences in the sample, 15% to 20% were seen once. This chain connects TRBV11-2 to TRBJ2-5; D is tentatively TRBD1 or TRBD2 (6 bases each). The sequence was collected from a man aged 18-30 years who had mild COVID-19 (a few samples of this study predate the infection). Cell type and time point are not known. The sequenced sample was PBMCs or a T cell subset sorted from them (not recorded which). The CDR3 loop is CASSSGGSSAQETQYF. The CDR3 DNA follows: TGTGCCAGCAGCTCCGGGGGCTCTAGCGCACAAGAGACCCAGTACTTC.